The TCR beta chain under discussion was sequenced for a study of human T cells and chemical hapten exposure. During construction of the library, unique molecular identifiers were attached to individual cDNA molecules for quantitative, reproducible TCR counting. Original processing notes: Samples contained a median of approximately 100,000 TCRs, with a range of about 23,224 to 700,000. Via MiXCR, TCRdb re-called the RACE reads, giving one row per CDR3 protein. Clone size and V and J calls follow TCRdb, not the original study. The table has about 41,000 distinct CDR3 sequences, around 4.5% seen once; the top ten hold 5.8%. Regarding time point: healthy volunteer bleed at 2 weeks. Total RNA was isolated from unfractionated whole blood. Germline lookup yields CDR1 LNHDA and CDR2 SQIVND (reference sequence). The CDR3 is 12 residues long. V dropped 9 bases and J dropped 4 bases, with 9 bases sitting between them.

What was sequenced was whole blood. The receptor comes from a human donor in good health. Some clones in this sample may be carry-over from other donors' samples. The J gene is TRBJ2-2, the V gene TRBV19; a possible D gene is TRBD1 (6 bases). Here the CDR3 DNA reads TGTGCCAGCAACAGGGCCACCGGGGAGCTGTTTTTT. It yields the protein CASNRATGELFF.